This is a list of T cell receptor beta chains from one sample in a study of shared clonotypes between healthy human individuals. Using immunoSEQ multiplex PCR, the repertoire was profiled, and TCRdb retains in-frame clones only, with some absent. The sample consists of 450,000 to 700,000 clones, less than 97% of them appearing once. Sequencing was done on a sample of naive CD8+ T cells sorted from blood. The receptor set was obtained from a woman between 25 and 40 years old in good health. Both conserved end residues are part of each CDR3. Fields, in order: J gene, V gene, CDR3 protein.

j_call: TRBJ2-5; v_call: TRBV2; cdr3_aa: CASRSGTSGRETQYF
j_call: TRBJ2-3; v_call: TRBV27; cdr3_aa: CASSLKYGPDTQYF
j_call: TRBJ2-1; v_call: TRBV4-1; cdr3_aa: CASSRALGGEQFF
j_call: TRBJ2-1; v_call: TRBV2; cdr3_aa: CASSGETSGSANEQFF
j_call: TRBJ2-1; v_call: TRBV30; cdr3_aa: CAWSDSPGTGYNEQFF
j_call: TRBJ2-3; v_call: TRBV10-3; cdr3_aa: CAISEGDTQYF
j_call: TRBJ2-7; v_call: TRBV27; cdr3_aa: CASSFVQSHEQYF
j_call: TRBJ2-4; v_call: TRBV10-3; cdr3_aa: CAISEAAKNIQYF
j_call: TRBJ2-7; v_call: TRBV27; cdr3_aa: CASSLGQNFYEQYF
j_call: TRBJ2-3; v_call: TRBV10-1; cdr3_aa: CASSESEGGGQDTQYF
j_call: TRBJ2-7; v_call: TRBV2; cdr3_aa: CASSGQGIPYEQYF
j_call: TRBJ1-2; v_call: TRBV7-8; cdr3_aa: CATSGTLNYGYTF
j_call: TRBJ1-3; v_call: TRBV28; cdr3_aa: CASSLSAGTIYF
j_call: TRBJ2-7; v_call: TRBV5-5; cdr3_aa: CASSLVGGTLPYEQYF
j_call: TRBJ2-3; v_call: TRBV19; cdr3_aa: CASTPYLRGTDTQYF
j_call: TRBJ2-7; v_call: TRBV4-1; cdr3_aa: CASSQIQGLEQYF
j_call: TRBJ2-1; v_call: TRBV4-2; cdr3_aa: CASSQEGLDHNEQFF
j_call: TRBJ2-7; v_call: TRBV11-2; cdr3_aa: CASSLGGSGNEQYF